This paragraph covers one T cell receptor (beta chain) sequence. Germline V gene sequence: CDR1 SGHRS, CDR2 YFSETQ. Between the trimmed V and J ends, which lost 5 bases and 1 base, there was a span of 13 bases. The CDR3 extends over 15 amino acids. Authors' analysis steps: It was from reference gene primer amplification that nucleated cell counts were estimated. TCRdb's copy holds only in-frame clones and misses some; the assay was immunoSEQ multiplex PCR. Clone size and V and J calls were adopted from that table, with D and trimming inferred from the DNA. The sample holds around 110,000 clones; around four fifths are singletons and the top ten take approximately 2.1%. The sample is drawn from a study of blood T cell repertoires in COVID-19. The wider study: Sample material is recorded as cDNA or gDNA derived from T cells, B-cell-depleted T cells, or PBMCs.

Specimen: peripheral blood. This chain uses TRBV5-1 with TRBJ2-1; TRBD1 might be the D (6 bases). The source is a man aged 25 to 40 with acute or convalescent COVID-19. The CDR3 DNA sequence: TGCGCCAGCAGGCAAGGGCAGGGGTCCTACAATGAGCAGTTCTTC. Its translation is CASRQGQGSYNEQFF. Filled out from reference TRBV5-1 and TRBJ2-1, the complete variable domain reads KAGVTQTPRYLIKTRGQQVTLSCSPISGHRSVSWYQQTPGQGLQFLFEYFSETQRNKGNFPGRFSGRQFSNSRSEMNVSTLELGDSALYLCASRQGQGSYNEQFFGPGTRLTVL.